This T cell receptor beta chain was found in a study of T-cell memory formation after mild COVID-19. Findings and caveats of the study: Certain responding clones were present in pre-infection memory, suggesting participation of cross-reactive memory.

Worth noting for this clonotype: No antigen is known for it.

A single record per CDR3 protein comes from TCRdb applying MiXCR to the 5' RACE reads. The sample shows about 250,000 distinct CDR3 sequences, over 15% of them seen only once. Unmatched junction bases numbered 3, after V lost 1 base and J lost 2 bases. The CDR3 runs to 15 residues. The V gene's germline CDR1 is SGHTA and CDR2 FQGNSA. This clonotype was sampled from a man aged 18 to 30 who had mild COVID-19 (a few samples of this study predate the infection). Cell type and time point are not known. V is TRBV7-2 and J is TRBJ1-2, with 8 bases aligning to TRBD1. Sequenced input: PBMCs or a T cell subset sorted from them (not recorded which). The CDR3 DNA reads TGTGCCAGCAGCTTAGGTTGGACAGGGAACTATGGCTACACCTTC. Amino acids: CASSLGWTGNYGYTF.